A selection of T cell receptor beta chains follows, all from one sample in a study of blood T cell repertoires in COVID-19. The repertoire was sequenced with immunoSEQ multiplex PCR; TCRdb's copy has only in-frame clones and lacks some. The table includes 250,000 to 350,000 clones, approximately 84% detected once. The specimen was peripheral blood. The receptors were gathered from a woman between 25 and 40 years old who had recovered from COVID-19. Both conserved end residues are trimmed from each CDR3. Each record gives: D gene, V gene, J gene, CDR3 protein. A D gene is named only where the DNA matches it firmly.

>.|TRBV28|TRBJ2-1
ASSWTGLAEQF
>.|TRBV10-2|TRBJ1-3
ASGRPGNTIY
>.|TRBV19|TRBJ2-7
ASSRTTPAYEQY
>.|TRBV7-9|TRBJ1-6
ASSTGQKDNSPLH
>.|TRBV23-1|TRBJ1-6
ARNGLPAAPLH
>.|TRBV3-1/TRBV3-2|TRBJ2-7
ASSQESGTSYEQY
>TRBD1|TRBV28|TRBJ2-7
ASTDREGEQY
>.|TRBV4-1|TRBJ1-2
ASSQVETGPDGYT
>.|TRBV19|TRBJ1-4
ASSISRRGKLF
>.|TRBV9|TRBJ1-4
ASSVRGGTNEKLF
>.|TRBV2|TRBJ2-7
ASEASYEQY
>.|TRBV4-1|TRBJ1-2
ASSQDPTGTLSGWT
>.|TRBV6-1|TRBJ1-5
ASSEGTAGAGQPQH
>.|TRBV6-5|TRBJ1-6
ASRSASRDNSPLH
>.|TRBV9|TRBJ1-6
ASSAQTGNNSPLH
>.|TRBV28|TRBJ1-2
ASSLTGRGYT
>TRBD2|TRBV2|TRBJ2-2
ASSEGSGRTGELF
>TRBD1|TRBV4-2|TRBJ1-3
ASSQGRGQGNTIY
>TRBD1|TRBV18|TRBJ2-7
ASATGGGYEQY
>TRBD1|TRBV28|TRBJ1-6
ASSGQGNSPLH
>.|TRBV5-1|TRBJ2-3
ASSLDTTAADTQY
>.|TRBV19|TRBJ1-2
ASRNRYNYGYT
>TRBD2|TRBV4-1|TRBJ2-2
ASSQVAGLDTGELF
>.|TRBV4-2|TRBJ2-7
ASSLPIEGSNEQY
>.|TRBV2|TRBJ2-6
ASSEDGSGANVLT
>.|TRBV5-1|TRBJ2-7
ASSLSPTYEQY
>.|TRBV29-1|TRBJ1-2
SAGESGYT
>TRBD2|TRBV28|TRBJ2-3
ASSRPRTSGRLTDTQY
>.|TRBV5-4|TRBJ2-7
ASSESGYEQY
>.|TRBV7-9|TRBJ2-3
ASSLTGPQDTQY
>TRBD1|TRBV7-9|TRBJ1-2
ASSLLGGVRDRPYDYT
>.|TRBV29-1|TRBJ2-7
SVRTQNYEQY
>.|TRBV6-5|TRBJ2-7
ASSPLGTSEQY
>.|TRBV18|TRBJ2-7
ASSPVDRPSYEQY
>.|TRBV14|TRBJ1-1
ASSQDLNGEPRNTEAF
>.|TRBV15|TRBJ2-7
ATSSLSGNEQY
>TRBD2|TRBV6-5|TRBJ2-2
ASRRIAGSPGELF
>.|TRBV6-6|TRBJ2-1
ASSLFPPGSYNEQF
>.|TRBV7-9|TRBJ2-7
ASSYIYSSYEQY
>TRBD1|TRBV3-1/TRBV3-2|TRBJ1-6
ASSQGGTVDNSPLH
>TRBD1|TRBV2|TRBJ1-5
ASSRTGTQMPQH
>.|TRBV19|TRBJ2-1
ASSTGGSYNEQF
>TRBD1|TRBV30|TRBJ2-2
AAQFGTGGNTGELF
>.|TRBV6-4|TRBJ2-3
ASRTGPSTDTQY
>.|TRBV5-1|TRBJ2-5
ASSPGGGRGETQY
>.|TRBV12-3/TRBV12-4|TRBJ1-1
ASSFITRTEAF